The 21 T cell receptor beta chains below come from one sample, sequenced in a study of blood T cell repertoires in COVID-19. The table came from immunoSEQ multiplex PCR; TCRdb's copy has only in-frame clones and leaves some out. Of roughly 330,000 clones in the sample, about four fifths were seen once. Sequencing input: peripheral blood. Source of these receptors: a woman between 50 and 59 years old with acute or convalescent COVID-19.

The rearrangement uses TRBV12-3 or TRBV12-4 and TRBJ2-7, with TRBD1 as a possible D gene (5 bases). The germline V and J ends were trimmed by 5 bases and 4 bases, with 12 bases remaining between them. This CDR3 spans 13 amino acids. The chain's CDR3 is CASSPTTEYEQYF. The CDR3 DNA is TGTGCCAGCAGTCCGACGACAGAATACGAGCAGTACTTC.

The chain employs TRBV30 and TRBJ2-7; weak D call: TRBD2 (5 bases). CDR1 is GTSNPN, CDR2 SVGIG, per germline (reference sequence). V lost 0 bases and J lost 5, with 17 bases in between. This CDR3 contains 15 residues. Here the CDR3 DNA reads TGTGCCTGGAGTGTACGAGGGAGTAAGACCGACGAGCAGTACTTC. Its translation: CAWSVRGSKTDEQYF.

The CDR3 spells CASSEDMMTSYEQYF. The CDR3, as DNA: TGTGCCAGCAGTGAGGACATGATGACATCTTACGAGCAGTACTTC. The rearrangement uses TRBV2 and TRBJ2-7; a weak D match, TRBD1 (5 bases). This CDR3 region has 15 residues. Per germline, CDR1 SNHLY and CDR2 FYNNEI. V was clipped by 3 bases and J by 4 bases, with 16 bases between them.

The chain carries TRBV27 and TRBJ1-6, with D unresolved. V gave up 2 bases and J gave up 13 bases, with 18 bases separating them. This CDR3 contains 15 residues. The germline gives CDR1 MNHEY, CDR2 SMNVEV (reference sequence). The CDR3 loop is CASSLKVAGLGPLHF. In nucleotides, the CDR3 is TGTGCCAGCAGTTTAAAGGTGGCGGGCCTTGGGCCCCTCCACTTT.

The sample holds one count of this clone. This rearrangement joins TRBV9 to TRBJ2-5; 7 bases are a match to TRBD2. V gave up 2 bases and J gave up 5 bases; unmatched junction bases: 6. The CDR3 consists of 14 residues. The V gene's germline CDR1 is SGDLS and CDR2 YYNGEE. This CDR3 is CASSVGLEVETQYF. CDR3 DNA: TGTGCCAGCAGCGTCGGACTAGAGGTGGAGACCCAGTACTTC.

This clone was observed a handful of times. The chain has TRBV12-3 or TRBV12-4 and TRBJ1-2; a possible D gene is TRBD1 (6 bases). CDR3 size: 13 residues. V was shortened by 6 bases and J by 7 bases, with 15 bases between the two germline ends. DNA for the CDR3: TGTGCCAGCAGCCTCTACAGGGCTAGTGGCTACACCTTC. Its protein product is CASSLYRASGYTF.

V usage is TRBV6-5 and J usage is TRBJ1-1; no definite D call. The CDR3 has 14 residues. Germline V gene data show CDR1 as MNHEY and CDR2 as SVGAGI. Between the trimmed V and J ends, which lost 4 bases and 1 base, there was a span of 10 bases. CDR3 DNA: TGTGCCAGCAGTTCGCACACAGAGAACACTGAAGCTTTCTTT. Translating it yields CASSSHTENTEAFF.

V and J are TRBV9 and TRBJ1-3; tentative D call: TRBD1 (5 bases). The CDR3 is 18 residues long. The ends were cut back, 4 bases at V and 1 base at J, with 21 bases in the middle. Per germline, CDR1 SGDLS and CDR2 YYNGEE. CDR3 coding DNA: TGTGCCAGCAGCCCGAGAGGTGGGGGGGTAGTGTCTGGAAACACCATATATTTT. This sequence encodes CASSPRGGGVVSGNTIYF.

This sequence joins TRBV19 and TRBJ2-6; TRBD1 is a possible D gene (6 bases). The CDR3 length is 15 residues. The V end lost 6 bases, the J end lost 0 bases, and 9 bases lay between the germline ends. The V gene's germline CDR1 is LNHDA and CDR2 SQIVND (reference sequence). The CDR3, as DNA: TGTGCCAGTAGCCGCAGGGGCTCTGGGGCCAACGTCCTGACTTTC. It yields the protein CASSRRGSGANVLTF.

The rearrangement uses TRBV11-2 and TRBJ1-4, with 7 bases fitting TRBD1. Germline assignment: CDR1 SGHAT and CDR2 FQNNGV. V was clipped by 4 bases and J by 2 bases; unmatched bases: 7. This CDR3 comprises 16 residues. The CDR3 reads CASSSIPGQTNEKLFF. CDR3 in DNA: TGTGCCAGCAGCTCTATTCCGGGACAGACTAATGAAAAACTGTTTTTT.

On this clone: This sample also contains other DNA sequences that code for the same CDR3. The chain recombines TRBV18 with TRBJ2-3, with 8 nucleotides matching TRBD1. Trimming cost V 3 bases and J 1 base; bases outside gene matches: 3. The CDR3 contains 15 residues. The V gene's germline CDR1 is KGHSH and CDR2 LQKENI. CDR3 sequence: CASSPPTGGTDTQYF. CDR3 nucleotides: TGTGCCAGCTCACCGCCGACAGGGGGCACAGATACGCAGTATTTT.

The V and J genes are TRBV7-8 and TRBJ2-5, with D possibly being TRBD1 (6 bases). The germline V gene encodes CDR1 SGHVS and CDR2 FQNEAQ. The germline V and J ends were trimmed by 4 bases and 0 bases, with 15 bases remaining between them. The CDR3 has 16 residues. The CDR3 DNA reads TGTGCCAGCAGCTCTCGGGACACCAAGTACCAAGAGACCCAGTACTTC. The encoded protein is CASSSRDTKYQETQYF.

The CDR3 DNA reads as TGTGCCATCAGTGCCATAACAGGGGTGGAAGAAAAACTGTTTTTT. Protein sequence: CAISAITGVEEKLFF. The V gene is TRBV10-3, the J gene TRBJ1-4, with TRBD1 matching over 7 bases. Germline V lookup: CDR1 ENHRY, CDR2 SYGVKD. This CDR3 comprises 15 residues. V shed 4 bases, J shed 8 bases, and the junction held 10 bases outside the gene matches.

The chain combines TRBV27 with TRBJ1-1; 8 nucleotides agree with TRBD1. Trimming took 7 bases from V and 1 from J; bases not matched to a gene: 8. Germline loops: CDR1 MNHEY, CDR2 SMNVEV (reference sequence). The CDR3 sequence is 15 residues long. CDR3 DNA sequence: TGTGCCAGCACCCCGACCGGGACAGGGAACACTGAAGCTTTCTTT. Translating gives CASTPTGTGNTEAFF.

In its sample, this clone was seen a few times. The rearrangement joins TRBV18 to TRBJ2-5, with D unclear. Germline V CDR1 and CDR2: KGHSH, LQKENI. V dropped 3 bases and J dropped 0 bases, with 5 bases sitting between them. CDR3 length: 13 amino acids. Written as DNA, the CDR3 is TGTGCCAGCTCACCCGGGTACCAAGAGACCCAGTACTTC. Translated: CASSPGYQETQYF.

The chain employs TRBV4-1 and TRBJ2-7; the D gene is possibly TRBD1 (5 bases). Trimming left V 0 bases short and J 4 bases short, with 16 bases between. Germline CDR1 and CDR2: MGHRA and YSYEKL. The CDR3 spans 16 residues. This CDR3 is CASSQEPSQQVYEQYV. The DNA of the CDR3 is TGCGCCAGCAGCCAAGAGCCTTCACAACAGGTATACGAGCAGTACGTC.

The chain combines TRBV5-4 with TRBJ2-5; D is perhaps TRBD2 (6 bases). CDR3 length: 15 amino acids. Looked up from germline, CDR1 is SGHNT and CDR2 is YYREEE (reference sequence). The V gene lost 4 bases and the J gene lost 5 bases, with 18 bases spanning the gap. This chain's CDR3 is CASSPRDSNRETQYF. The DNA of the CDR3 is TGTGCCAGCAGCCCCCGGGACTCTAATAGGGAGACCCAGTACTTC.

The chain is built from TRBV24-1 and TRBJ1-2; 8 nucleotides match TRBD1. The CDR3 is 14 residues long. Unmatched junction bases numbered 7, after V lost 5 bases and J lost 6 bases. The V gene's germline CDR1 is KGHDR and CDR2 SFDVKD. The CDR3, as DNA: TGTGCCACCAGTGGGGCAGGGGGCCTGGATGGCTACACCTTC. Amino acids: CATSGAGGLDGYTF.

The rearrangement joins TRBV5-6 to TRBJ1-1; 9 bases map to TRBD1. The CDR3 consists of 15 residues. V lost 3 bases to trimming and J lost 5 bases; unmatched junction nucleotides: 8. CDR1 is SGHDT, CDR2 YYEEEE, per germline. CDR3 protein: CASSSLTGGATEAFF. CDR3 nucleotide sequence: TGTGCCAGCAGCTCCCTCACAGGGGGCGCGACTGAAGCTTTCTTT.

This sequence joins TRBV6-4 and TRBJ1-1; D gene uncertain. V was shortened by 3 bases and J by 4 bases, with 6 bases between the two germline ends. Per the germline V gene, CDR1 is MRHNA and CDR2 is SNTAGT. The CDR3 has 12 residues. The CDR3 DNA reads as TGTGCCAGCAGTGAGGGAGGCACTGAAGCTTTCTTT. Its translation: CASSEGGTEAFF.

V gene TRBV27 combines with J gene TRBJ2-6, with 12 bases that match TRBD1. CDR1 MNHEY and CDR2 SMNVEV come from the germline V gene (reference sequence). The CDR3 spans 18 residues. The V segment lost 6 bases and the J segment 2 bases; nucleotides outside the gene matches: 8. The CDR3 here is CASSPGTGGSTGANVLTF. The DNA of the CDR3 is TGTGCCAGCAGCCCGGGGACAGGGGGCTCCACTGGGGCCAACGTCCTGACTTTC.